This entry features one T cell receptor (beta chain) sequence. Its antigen is undetermined. MiXCR, run by TCRdb on the RT-PCR reads, gives a single entry per CDR3 protein. The data show approximately 700,000 distinct CDR3 sequences, with about 14% seen just once and roughly 6.4% held by the top ten. This sample was taken from a study of response to subunit inactivated influenza vaccine. Study-wide results and limits: Every seasonal influenza vaccination brings in few new T cells, the authors suggested.

The length of the CDR3 is 17 residues. CDR1 SGHAT and CDR2 FQNNGV come from the germline V gene. The ends lost 5 bases at V and 1 base at J; junction bases unmatched: 6. The chain links TRBV11-2 to TRBJ2-3, with 13 positions matching TRBD2. This receptor was taken from a man in his forties or fifties who received an inactivated influenza vaccine. The input for sequencing was PBMCs from blood, taken 14 to 15 days before vaccination. CDR3 nucleotides: TGTGCCAGCAGCCCTCAACTAGCGGGGGGGGGCACAGATACGCAGTATTTT. Translating it yields CASSPQLAGGGTDTQYF.